What follows are 20 T cell receptor beta chains derived from one specimen sequenced in a study of shared clonotypes between healthy human individuals. The repertoire was sequenced with immunoSEQ multiplex PCR; TCRdb's copy has only in-frame clones and lacks some. The data hold some 1.1 million clones, with approximately 75% observed a single time. What was sequenced was memory CD4+ T cells from PBMCs. This sample's subset: CD45RA-negative fraction. Receptors originate from a young man in good health. Some clones in this sample may be carry-over from other donors' samples.

The genes are TRBV4-1 and TRBJ2-5, with 11 bases identical to TRBD1. The CDR3 has 15 amino acids. V was clipped by 1 base and J by 5 bases; unmatched bases: 3. The V gene's germline CDR1 is MGHRA and CDR2 YSYEKL. This CDR3 reads CASSQGTGGEETQYF. The DNA for the CDR3 is TGCGCCAGCAGCCAAGGGACAGGGGGCGAGGAGACCCAGTACTTC.

CDR3 protein: CASSLNGLIYGYTF. Written as DNA, the CDR3 is TGTGCCAGCAGCCTTAATGGACTGATCTATGGCTACACCTTC. J is TRBJ1-2 and V is TRBV7-3; D uncertain. This CDR3 has 14 residues. Trimming took off 5 bases at V and 4 bases at J, with 14 bases between the two ends. Germline lookup yields CDR1 SGHTA and CDR2 FQGTGA.

The chain is built from TRBV28 and TRBJ2-4, with D perhaps TRBD1 (6 bases). Trimming cost V 6 bases and J 4 bases, with 19 bases left between them. Per germline, CDR1 MDHEN and CDR2 SYDVKM. The CDR3 is 16 amino acids. The CDR3 sequence: CASSSPGVGGKNIQYF. As DNA, the CDR3 is TGTGCCAGCAGCTCCCCAGGGGTTGGCGGGAAAAACATTCAGTACTTC. The full variable domain, with the rest looked up from reference TRBV28 and TRBJ2-4, is DVKVTQSSRYLVKRTGEKVFLECVQDMDHENMFWYRQDPGLGLRLIYFSYDVKMKEKGDIPEGYSVSREKKERFSLILESASTNQTSMYLCASSSPGVGGKNIQYFGAGTRLSVL.

On this clone itself: This may come from a read error, since a much larger clone is one base off. CDR3 nucleotides: TGTGCCAGCAGTTACGGCTCTGGAAACACCATATATTTT. Residues: CASSYGSGNTIYF. This chain uses TRBV6-5 with TRBJ1-3, with D hard to call. This CDR3 is 13 amino acids long. Germline V lookup: CDR1 MNHEY, CDR2 SVGAGI. The V gene lost 2 bases and the J gene lost 0 bases, with 2 bases spanning the gap.

The rearrangement joins TRBV7-9 to TRBJ2-2; D unresolved. Germline assignment: CDR1 SEHNR and CDR2 FQNEAQ (reference sequence). Trimming removed 5 bases at V and 0 bases at J, with 10 bases between. The CDR3 totals 15 residues. In DNA, the CDR3 is TGTGCCAGCAGCATCTTAGGGTCGAACACCGGGGAGCTGTTTTTT. This translates into CASSILGSNTGELFF.

This clone was recorded only once. This chain joins TRBV18 and TRBJ2-7; TRBD1 matches at 7 bases. Germline V gives CDR1 KGHSH, CDR2 LQKENI. Germline trimming cut 4 bases from V and 0 bases from J; bases unmatched to any gene: 6. This CDR3 is 15 amino acids long. CDR3: CASSRGQESSYEQYF. Written as DNA, the CDR3 is TGTGCCAGCTCACGCGGACAGGAAAGCTCCTACGAGCAGTACTTC.

This chain links TRBV13 with TRBJ2-2, with D unresolved. This CDR3 is built from 13 residues. The V gene lost 0 bases and the J gene lost 6 bases, with 5 bases spanning the gap. Germline V gene sequence: CDR1 PRHDT, CDR2 FYEKMQ (reference sequence). This CDR3 is CASSLGTPGELFF. The CDR3 nucleotides read TGTGCCAGCAGCTTAGGGACGCCCGGGGAGCTGTTTTTT.

This clone has a count of ten or more. The chain employs TRBV5-8 and TRBJ2-7; 11 bases match TRBD2. Germline V gene data show CDR1 as SGHTS and CDR2 as YDEGEE. V was clipped by 1 base and J by 0 bases; unmatched bases: 6. This CDR3 has 17 residues. In nucleotides, the CDR3 is TGTGCCAGCAGCTTGCCGATTAGCGGGAGGGGCTCCTACGAGCAGTACTTC. Translation: CASSLPISGRGSYEQYF. Looking up the rest from reference TRBV5-8 and TRBJ2-7 gives the full variable domain: EAGVTQSPTHLIKTRGQQATLRCSPISGHTSVYWYQQALGLGLQFLLWYDEGEERNRGNFPPRFSGRQFPNYSSELNVNALELEDSALYLCASSLPISGRGSYEQYFGPGTRLTVT.

In this sample, this clone turned up a few times. Other DNA sequences in the sample encode the same CDR3. The rearrangement uses TRBV5-1 and TRBJ2-1; no clear D. The CDR3 runs 15 residues. Germline CDR1 and CDR2: SGHRS and YFSETQ. Trimming pared 2 bases from V and 0 bases from J, leaving 9 bases between. The CDR3 nucleotides read TGCGCCAGCAGCTTCTTGGGTCTCTCCTACAATGAGCAGTTCTTC. The encoded protein is CASSFLGLSYNEQFF. Complete variable domain (other parts from reference TRBV5-1 and TRBJ2-1): KAGVTQTPRYLIKTRGQQVTLSCSPISGHRSVSWYQQTPGQGLQFLFEYFSETQRNKGNFPGRFSGRQFSNSRSEMNVSTLELGDSALYLCASSFLGLSYNEQFFGPGTRLTVL.

The chain carries TRBV7-9 and TRBJ1-2; D is unclear. Germline CDR1 SEHNR, CDR2 FQNEAQ (reference sequence). Trimming removed 8 bases at V and 5 bases at J, with 12 bases between. The CDR3 covers 12 residues. CDR3 sequence: CASGLASYGYTF. The CDR3 coding sequence is TGTGCCAGCGGTTTAGCGTCATATGGCTACACCTTC.

As to this clone: The same CDR3 arises from other DNA sequences in this sample as well. This chain links TRBV5-1 with TRBJ2-3; no firm D call. V shed 1 base and J shed 0 bases, with 6 bases lying between them. The CDR3 spans 14 residues. The V gene's germline CDR1 is SGHRS and CDR2 YFSETQ. The CDR3 DNA reads TGCGCCAGCAGCTTGCTACAGAGCACAGATACGCAGTATTTT. Protein product: CASSLLQSTDTQYF.

The chain has TRBV29-1 and TRBJ2-1; 7 bases fit TRBD1. This CDR3 contains 14 residues. CDR1 SQVTM and CDR2 ANQGSEA come from the germline V gene. V shed 6 bases and J 6 bases; nucleotides not matched to a gene: 11. Here the CDR3 reads CSVPPGQFSNEQFF. The CDR3 DNA reads TGCAGCGTCCCGCCGGGACAGTTCTCCAATGAGCAGTTCTTC.

This chain uses TRBV4-1 with TRBJ1-1; D is uncertain. Trimming took 0 bases from V and 1 from J, leaving 6 bases between them. The CDR3 is made up of 14 amino acids. CDR1 and CDR2 from the germline V gene are MGHRA and YSYEKL. CDR3 sequence reads: CASSQDRRNTEAFF. The DNA for the CDR3 is TGCGCCAGCAGCCAAGACAGGAGGAACACTGAAGCTTTCTTT.

V is TRBV7-2 and J is TRBJ2-7; the D gene is possibly TRBD1 (5 bases). The CDR3 has 15 amino acids. The V end lost 5 bases, the J end lost 1 base, and 15 bases lay between the germline ends. Germline CDR1 reads SGHTA; CDR2 reads FQGNSA. CDR3 residues: CASSRGSAVSYEQYF. The CDR3 nucleotides are TGTGCCAGCAGCAGGGGCTCGGCGGTTTCCTACGAGCAGTACTTC.

This chain joins TRBV11-3 and TRBJ2-3, with 14 positions matching TRBD2. The CDR3 extends over 16 amino acids. The germline V gene has CDR1 SGHNT and CDR2 YENEEA. V lost 5 bases, J lost 6 bases, and 7 bases stayed unmatched. Here the CDR3 DNA reads TGTGCCAGCAGCCCGGGACTAGCGGGAGCATCGGATACGCAGTATTTT. Translated, it gives CASSPGLAGASDTQYF.

The rearrangement joins TRBV21-1 to TRBJ2-1. TRBV21-1 is annotated as a pseudogene. This CDR3 spans 15 amino acids. The DNA of the CDR3 is TGTGCCAGCAGCAACCCGGGCCGCTGGGTCAATGAGCAGTTCTTC. It is translated as CASSNPGRWVNEQFF.

The sample holds a few counts of this clone. V usage is TRBV5-4 and J usage is TRBJ2-2; possible D gene TRBD1, 6 bases. The V end lost 4 bases, the J end lost 7 bases, and 14 bases lay between the germline ends. Germline V gives CDR1 SGHNT, CDR2 YYREEE (reference sequence). CDR3 length: 14 residues. The CDR3, as DNA: TGTGCCAGCAGCGGGCAGGGGATGGGCGGGGAGCTGTTTTTT. Encoded protein: CASSGQGMGGELFF.

On this clone: The same CDR3 also results from other DNA sequences found in this sample. The chain links TRBV4-1 to TRBJ1-6; tentative D call: TRBD1 (5 bases). The CDR3 runs to 14 residues. Deletions cut 5 bases from V and 9 bases from J, with 14 bases between. Germline CDR1 is MGHRA and CDR2 is YSYEKL. The CDR3 here is CASSDRGLGSPLHF. The CDR3 DNA reads as TGCGCCAGCAGCGACCGGGGACTTGGTTCACCCCTCCACTTT.

The CDR3 nucleotides read TGTGCCAGCTCTCTCTTAGATGAGCAGTTCTTC. Translated: CASSLLDEQFF. The chain is built from TRBV18 and TRBJ2-1; D remains ambiguous. This CDR3 has 11 amino acids. Germline CDR1 reads KGHSH; CDR2 reads LQKENI. V was clipped by 6 bases and J by 8 bases, with 8 bases between them.

J is TRBJ2-2 and V is TRBV19, with 7 bases aligning to TRBD1. Looked up from germline, CDR1 is LNHDA and CDR2 is SQIVND (reference sequence). This CDR3 is 14 amino acids long. V dropped 5 bases and J dropped 6; count of bases not matched to a gene: 6. CDR3: CASSGGQGAGELFF. CDR3 nucleotide sequence: TGTGCCAGTAGTGGAGGCCAGGGGGCCGGGGAGCTGTTTTTT.